This T cell receptor (beta chain) was obtained from a study of control samples from healthy donors and cancer patients. The assay was immunoSEQ multiplex PCR, and TCRdb's table has in-frame clones only and misses some. The sample contains roughly 80,000 clones, approximately 90% of which appear only once. The germline V and J ends were trimmed by 6 bases and 2 bases, with 14 bases remaining between them. From germline, CDR1 is MDHEN and CDR2 SYDVKM. The CDR3 is 14 residues long. The source material was PBMCs. This TCR derives from a woman aged 60-75 years with head and neck cancer. V usage is TRBV28 and J usage is TRBJ2-7; D perhaps matches TRBD2 (5 bases). CDR3 region: CASRPLLGTYEQYF. CDR3 DNA: TGTGCCAGCAGACCCCTACTAGGAACCTACGAGCAGTACTTC.